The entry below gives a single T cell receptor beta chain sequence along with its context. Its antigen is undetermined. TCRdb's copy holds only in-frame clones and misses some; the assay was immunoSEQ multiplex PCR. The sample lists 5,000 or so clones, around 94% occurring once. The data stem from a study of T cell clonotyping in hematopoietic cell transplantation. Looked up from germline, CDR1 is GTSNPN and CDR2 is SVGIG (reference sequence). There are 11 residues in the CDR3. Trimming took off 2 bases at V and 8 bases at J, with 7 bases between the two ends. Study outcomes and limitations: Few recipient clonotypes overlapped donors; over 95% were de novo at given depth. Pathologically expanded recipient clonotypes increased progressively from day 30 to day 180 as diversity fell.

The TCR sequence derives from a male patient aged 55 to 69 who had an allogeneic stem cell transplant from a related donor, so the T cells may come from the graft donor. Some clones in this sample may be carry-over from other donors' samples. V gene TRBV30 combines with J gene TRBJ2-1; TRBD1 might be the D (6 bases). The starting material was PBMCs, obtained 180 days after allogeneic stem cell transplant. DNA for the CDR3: TGTGCCTGGAGTCAGGGGTATGAGCAGTTCTTC. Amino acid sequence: CAWSQGYEQFF.